This is a list of T cell receptor beta chains from one sample in a study of cytomegalovirus exposure and HLA in healthy donors. The assay was immunoSEQ multiplex PCR, and TCRdb's table has in-frame clones only and misses some. The repertoire includes tens of thousands of clones, about 95% of them detected once, and 1.6% sits in the top ten. Sequencing was done on a sample of PBMCs. These receptors were obtained from a man aged 18 to 30 in good health and CMV-seropositive. Both conserved end residues are part of each CDR3. D genes are given only for firm matches. Not all rows give a size; the values are once, few, many and, for expanded clones, a class.

CDR3 protein: CASSPPGLPDEQYF; CDR3 DNA: TGTGCCAGCAGCCCGCCCGGTCTTCCCGACGAGCAGTACTTC; J gene: TRBJ2-7; D gene: NA; V gene: TRBV7-9; clone size: once
CDR3 protein: CASSLTGSGSSYNEQFF; CDR3 DNA: TGTGCCAGCAGCTTAACGGGTAGCGGAAGCTCCTACAATGAGCAGTTCTTC; J gene: TRBJ2-1; D gene: NA; V gene: TRBV7-3; clone size: NA
CDR3 protein: CASSQPGTGGLETQYF; CDR3 DNA: TGTGCCAGCAGTCAACCCGGGACAGGGGGCTTGGAGACCCAGTACTTC; J gene: TRBJ2-5; D gene: TRBD1; V gene: TRBV7-9; clone size: NA
CDR3 protein: CASSTRGALNYGYTF; CDR3 DNA: TGTGCCAGCAGCACCCGGGGGGCTCTTAACTATGGCTACACCTTC; J gene: TRBJ1-2; D gene: NA; V gene: TRBV7-9; clone size: NA
CDR3 protein: CASSPRPEKLFF; CDR3 DNA: TGTGCCAGCAGTCCTCGTCCCGAAAAACTGTTTTTT; J gene: TRBJ1-4; D gene: NA; V gene: TRBV27; clone size: NA
CDR3 protein: CASIFATGVSAEAFF; CDR3 DNA: TGTGCCAGCATTTTCGCAACAGGGGTGAGCGCTGAAGCTTTCTTT; J gene: TRBJ1-1; D gene: TRBD1; V gene: TRBV27; clone size: NA
CDR3 protein: CASNPTGGATGELFF; CDR3 DNA: TGTGCCAGCAACCCGACAGGGGGAGCCACCGGGGAGCTGTTTTTT; J gene: TRBJ2-2; D gene: TRBD1; V gene: TRBV7-3; clone size: NA
CDR3 protein: CASSIPAGASGNEQFF; CDR3 DNA: TGTGCCAGTAGCATACCGGCGGGAGCATCTGGCAATGAGCAGTTCTTC; J gene: TRBJ2-1; D gene: TRBD2; V gene: TRBV19; clone size: NA
CDR3 protein: CASRHSGSIHEQYF; CDR3 DNA: TGTGCCAGTAGGCATAGCGGGAGTATCCACGAGCAGTACTTC; J gene: TRBJ2-7; D gene: TRBD2; V gene: TRBV19; clone size: NA
CDR3 protein: CASSDKSSYNEQFF; CDR3 DNA: TGTGCCAGCAGCGACAAGAGCTCCTACAATGAGCAGTTCTTC; J gene: TRBJ2-1; D gene: NA; V gene: TRBV27; clone size: once
CDR3 protein: CASRTSGEGGLYEQYF; CDR3 DNA: TGTGCCAGCAGGACTTCCGGGGAGGGAGGGCTATACGAGCAGTACTTC; J gene: TRBJ2-7; D gene: TRBD2; V gene: TRBV27; clone size: NA
CDR3 protein: CASSPGTGPPEQFF; CDR3 DNA: TGCGCCAGCAGCCCGGGGACTGGTCCCCCTGAGCAGTTCTTC; J gene: TRBJ2-1; D gene: NA; V gene: TRBV4-1; clone size: NA
CDR3 protein: CASSVPTGTTSSYNEQFF; CDR3 DNA: TGTGCCAGCAGCGTCCCAACCGGGACTACGAGCTCCTACAATGAGCAGTTCTTC; J gene: TRBJ2-1; D gene: TRBD2; V gene: TRBV9; clone size: NA
CDR3 protein: CASSPPTRTYEQYF; CDR3 DNA: TGTGCCAGCTCACCACCTACCAGAACCTACGAGCAGTACTTC; J gene: TRBJ2-7; D gene: NA; V gene: TRBV18; clone size: NA
CDR3 protein: CAWSQGVNEKLFF; CDR3 DNA: TGTGCCTGGAGTCAAGGGGTTAATGAAAAACTGTTTTTT; J gene: TRBJ1-4; D gene: NA; V gene: TRBV30; clone size: NA
CDR3 protein: CASRRTGTAGANVLTF; CDR3 DNA: TGTGCCAGCCGGAGGACAGGGACGGCTGGGGCCAACGTCCTGACTTTC; J gene: TRBJ2-6; D gene: TRBD1; V gene: TRBV19; clone size: NA
CDR3 protein: CAISESLGGTEAFF; CDR3 DNA: TGTGCCATCAGTGAGTCATTAGGGGGCACTGAAGCTTTCTTT; J gene: TRBJ1-1; D gene: NA; V gene: TRBV10-3; clone size: NA
CDR3 protein: CASSYSGGSPQETQYF; CDR3 DNA: TGTGCCAGCAGTTACTCCGGCGGGAGCCCCCAAGAGACCCAGTACTTC; J gene: TRBJ2-5; D gene: TRBD2; V gene: TRBV6-5; clone size: NA
CDR3 protein: CASSLKNTGELFF; CDR3 DNA: TGTGCCAGCAGTCTAAAAAACACCGGGGAGCTGTTTTTT; J gene: TRBJ2-2; D gene: NA; V gene: TRBV6-4; clone size: NA
CDR3 protein: CASSLKRSSGRSEQFF; CDR3 DNA: TGTGCCAGCAGCTTGAAACGGTCTAGCGGGAGAAGCGAGCAGTTCTTC; J gene: TRBJ2-1; D gene: TRBD2; V gene: TRBV5-4; clone size: NA
CDR3 protein: CASSEGAQGAQYF; CDR3 DNA: TGTGCCAGTAGTGAGGGGGCTCAGGGGGCCCAGTACTTC; J gene: TRBJ2-5; D gene: TRBD1; V gene: TRBV19; clone size: NA
CDR3 protein: CSVEGGAEPGYTF; CDR3 DNA: TGCAGCGTTGAAGGGGGCGCGGAGCCCGGCTACACCTTC; J gene: TRBJ1-2; D gene: NA; V gene: TRBV29-1; clone size: NA
CDR3 protein: CASRSGTGRLTNTEAFF; CDR3 DNA: TGTGCCAGCAGGTCCGGGACAGGGCGCTTGACGAACACTGAAGCTTTCTTT; J gene: TRBJ1-1; D gene: TRBD1; V gene: TRBV7-2; clone size: once
CDR3 protein: CASSETSLPDIF; CDR3 DNA: TGTGCCAGCAGTGAGACTAGCCTCCCGGACATCTTC; J gene: TRBJ2-1; D gene: TRBD2; V gene: TRBV6-4; clone size: NA
CDR3 protein: CASSADRVGETQYF; CDR3 DNA: TGTGCCAGCAGCGCAGACAGGGTGGGGGAGACCCAGTACTTC; J gene: TRBJ2-5; D gene: TRBD1; V gene: TRBV7-2; clone size: once
CDR3 protein: CALAYLEGEQYF; CDR3 DNA: TGTGCCTTAGCCTATCTAGAGGGCGAGCAGTACTTC; J gene: TRBJ2-7; D gene: NA; V gene: TRBV30; clone size: NA
CDR3 protein: CAISLLGQENTEAFF; CDR3 DNA: TGTGCCATCAGTCTGCTGGGACAGGAGAACACTGAAGCTTTCTTT; J gene: TRBJ1-1; D gene: TRBD1; V gene: TRBV10-3; clone size: NA
CDR3 protein: CASSSSSTDTQYF; CDR3 DNA: TGCGCCAGCAGTTCCTCTAGCACAGATACGCAGTATTTT; J gene: TRBJ2-3; D gene: NA; V gene: TRBV5-1; clone size: NA
CDR3 protein: CASSLNSASGSSTDTQYF; CDR3 DNA: TGTGCCAGCAGCTTAAATTCGGCTAGCGGGAGTAGCACAGATACGCAGTATTTT; J gene: TRBJ2-3; D gene: TRBD2; V gene: TRBV7-3; clone size: NA
CDR3 protein: CASSSQRGPQYF; CDR3 DNA: TGTGCCAGCAGCTCACAGCGGGGTCCACAGTACTTC; J gene: TRBJ2-7; D gene: TRBD2; V gene: TRBV7-3; clone size: NA
CDR3 protein: CASKDTGGWGYGYTF; CDR3 DNA: TGTGCCAGTAAAGATACGGGGGGCTGGGGCTATGGCTACACCTTC; J gene: TRBJ1-2; D gene: NA; V gene: TRBV19; clone size: NA
CDR3 protein: CASSHGTAQGYTF; CDR3 DNA: TGTGCCAGCAGTCACGGGACAGCCCAAGGCTACACCTTC; J gene: TRBJ1-2; D gene: TRBD1; V gene: TRBV28; clone size: NA
CDR3 protein: CASTRGTSGRGETQYF; CDR3 DNA: TGTGCCAGCACCAGAGGGACTAGCGGGAGGGGAGAGACCCAGTACTTC; J gene: TRBJ2-5; D gene: TRBD2; V gene: TRBV6-6; clone size: NA
CDR3 protein: CASSLLAGGAGELFF; CDR3 DNA: TGTGCCAGCAGCTTACTAGCGGGAGGGGCCGGGGAGCTATTTTTT; J gene: TRBJ2-2; D gene: TRBD2; V gene: TRBV7-2; clone size: NA
CDR3 protein: CASSYTVSGNTIYF; CDR3 DNA: TGTGCCAGCAGTTACACAGTCTCTGGAAACACCATATATTTT; J gene: TRBJ1-3; D gene: NA; V gene: TRBV6-5; clone size: NA
CDR3 protein: CASSIFYGTDTQYF; CDR3 DNA: TGTGCCAGTAGTATCTTTTATGGCACAGATACGCAGTATTTT; J gene: TRBJ2-3; D gene: NA; V gene: TRBV19; clone size: NA
CDR3 protein: CASSSGQAITEAFF; CDR3 DNA: TGTGCCAGCAGCTCGGGACAGGCGATCACTGAAGCTTTCTTT; J gene: TRBJ1-1; D gene: TRBD1; V gene: TRBV7-2; clone size: NA
CDR3 protein: CASSTWDTTSYNEQFF; CDR3 DNA: TGTGCCAGCAGCACCTGGGACACGACTTCCTACAATGAGCAGTTCTTC; J gene: TRBJ2-1; D gene: NA; V gene: TRBV7-9; clone size: NA
CDR3 protein: CASSFSTSGSYEQYF; CDR3 DNA: TGTGCCAGCAGCTTTTCCACTAGCGGGAGTTACGAGCAGTACTTC; J gene: TRBJ2-7; D gene: TRBD2; V gene: TRBV5-4; clone size: NA
CDR3 protein: CASSTGETQYF; CDR3 DNA: TGTGCCAGCAGTACAGGGGAGACCCAGTACTTC; J gene: TRBJ2-5; D gene: NA; V gene: TRBV6-5; clone size: once
CDR3 protein: CASSQDRGLAGSYEQYF; CDR3 DNA: TGTGCCAGCAGCCAAGATCGAGGTCTAGCGGGCTCCTACGAGCAGTACTTC; J gene: TRBJ2-7; D gene: TRBD2; V gene: TRBV4-2; clone size: NA
CDR3 protein: CAWSPGSVAF; CDR3 DNA: TGTGCCTGGTCCCCGGGATCCGTTGCCTTC; J gene: TRBJ1-2; D gene: NA; V gene: TRBV30; clone size: NA
CDR3 protein: CASTQGAVGEKLFF; CDR3 DNA: TGTGCCAGCACCCAGGGGGCAGTCGGTGAAAAACTGTTTTTT; J gene: TRBJ1-4; D gene: TRBD1; V gene: TRBV18; clone size: NA
CDR3 protein: CASSTTGGPNTEAFF; CDR3 DNA: TGTGCCAGCAGTACGACAGGGGGCCCGAACACTGAAGCTTTCTTT; J gene: TRBJ1-1; D gene: TRBD1; V gene: TRBV27; clone size: NA
CDR3 protein: CASSMSLTAQETQYF; CDR3 DNA: TGTGCCAGTAGTATGAGCCTGACTGCCCAAGAGACCCAGTACTTC; J gene: TRBJ2-5; D gene: NA; V gene: TRBV19; clone size: NA
CDR3 protein: CASSVGSGSGNTIYF; CDR3 DNA: TGTGCCAGCAGCGTAGGGTCCGGGTCTGGAAACACCATATATTTT; J gene: TRBJ1-3; D gene: NA; V gene: TRBV9; clone size: NA
CDR3 protein: CASSESKASGSIHEQYF; CDR3 DNA: TGCGCCAGCAGTGAGTCGAAGGCGAGCGGGAGCATCCACGAGCAGTACTTC; J gene: TRBJ2-7; D gene: TRBD2; V gene: TRBV10-1; clone size: once
CDR3 protein: CAWRGAGTRSNEQYF; CDR3 DNA: TGTGCCTGGAGGGGAGCCGGGACTAGAAGCAACGAGCAGTACTTC; J gene: TRBJ2-7; D gene: TRBD2; V gene: TRBV30; clone size: NA
CDR3 protein: CASSLGERMHSRQETQYF; CDR3 DNA: TGTGCCAGCAGCTTAGGCGAACGAATGCATAGTCGACAAGAGACCCAGTACTTC; J gene: TRBJ2-5; D gene: NA; V gene: TRBV11-3; clone size: NA